These 10 T cell receptor beta chains came from one sample sequenced in a study of T-cell memory formation after mild COVID-19. TCRdb passed the 5' RACE reads through MiXCR, listing each CDR3 protein once. The sample lists roughly 340,000 distinct CDR3 sequences; around 15% were seen once. Specimen: PBMCs or a T cell subset sorted from them (not recorded which). The receptors here all came from a man between 18 and 35 years old who had mild COVID-19 (a few samples of this study predate the infection). Cell type and time point are not known.

This clonotype was detected a few times. The J gene is TRBJ2-7, the V gene TRBV6-5; 7 nucleotides match TRBD1. The V gene's germline CDR1 is MNHEY and CDR2 SVGAGI. This CDR3 comprises 13 residues. J gave up 4 bases and V 2 bases, and 2 bases lay outside the gene matches. CDR3 residues: CASSYRQGYEQYF. CDR3 in DNA: TGTGCCAGCAGTTACCGACAGGGTTACGAGCAGTACTTC.

This clonotype was recorded a few times. V is TRBV20-1 and J is TRBJ1-5; 8 bases fit TRBD1. The CDR3 covers 14 residues. The ends lost 6 bases at V and 0 bases at J; junction bases unmatched: 4. The germline V gene has CDR1 DFQATT and CDR2 SNEGSKA (reference sequence). CDR3 region: CSAWTGYSNQPQHF. The CDR3 nucleotides are TGCAGTGCCTGGACAGGGTATAGCAATCAGCCCCAGCATTTT.

This clonotype was detected a few times. This chain links TRBV15 with TRBJ2-4; the D gene is possibly TRBD1 (6 bases). CDR3 length: 13 amino acids. V lost 3 bases, J lost 8 bases, and 11 bases lay in between. Germline lookup yields CDR1 LNHNV and CDR2 YYDKDF (reference sequence). DNA for the CDR3: TGTGCCACCAGCAGGCAACAGGGTGACATTCAGTACTTC. Translating it yields CATSRQQGDIQYF.

This chain joins TRBV6-2 or TRBV6-3 and TRBJ2-3; 8 positions agree with TRBD2. The V gene end was trimmed by 5 bases and the J gene end by 5 bases; junction bases not matched to a gene: 12. The CDR3 runs to 16 residues. Germline-derived CDR1 and CDR2 are MNHEY and SVGEGT. CDR3: CASSPRVAGTQDTQYF. The CDR3 DNA reads TGTGCCAGCAGTCCCCGGGTAGCGGGGACTCAAGATACGCAGTATTTT.

This clonotype was seen only a few times. The J gene is TRBJ2-3, the V gene TRBV20-1; D uncertain. With 1 base removed from V and 7 bases from J, the gap between germline ends came to 18 bases. The CDR3 has 15 amino acids. Looked up from germline, CDR1 is DFQATT and CDR2 is SNEGSKA (reference sequence). CDR3 sequence reads: CSARGAFLSLNTQYF. CDR3 DNA sequence: TGCAGTGCTAGAGGTGCCTTTTTATCCTTGAATACGCAGTATTTT.

The chain employs TRBV5-6 and TRBJ2-1; D remains unclear. Germline loops: CDR1 SGHDT, CDR2 YYEEEE. V lost 1 base and J lost 10, with 15 bases in between. The CDR3 has 14 residues. The CDR3 bases are TGTGCCAGCAGCTTGTCGGGTCTGACTCGAGAGCAGTTCTTC. Protein product: CASSLSGLTREQFF.

This rearrangement joins TRBV15 to TRBJ2-1; TRBD1 matches 11 bases. The CDR3 sequence is 15 residues long. The germline gives CDR1 LNHNV, CDR2 YYDKDF (reference sequence). After removal of 0 bases from V and 12 bases from J, the junction contained 7 bases not matched to a gene. The CDR3 reads CATSRDLGDRGSQFF. The CDR3 DNA reads as TGTGCCACCAGCAGAGATTTGGGGGACAGGGGGTCGCAGTTCTTC.

This chain uses TRBV5-6 with TRBJ2-7; a weak D match, TRBD1 (5 bases). Germline loops: CDR1 SGHDT, CDR2 YYEEEE. The CDR3 sequence is 12 residues long. Trimming left V 2 bases short and J 4 bases short, with 7 bases between. This chain's CDR3 is CASSFAGYEQYV. CDR3 sequence (DNA): TGTGCCAGCAGCTTCGCAGGGTACGAGCAGTACGTC.

This clonotype has just a few counts. The chain carries TRBV7-2 and TRBJ1-2; D call uncertain. The CDR3 length is 13 residues. Germline V CDR1 and CDR2: SGHTA, FQGNSA. V shed 3 bases and J shed 4 bases, with 9 bases lying between them. CDR3: CASSLASRYGYTF. The CDR3 DNA reads TGTGCCAGCAGCTTGGCTTCTCGCTATGGCTACACCTTC.

The table lists this clonotype with a few counts. The rearrangement uses TRBV10-3 and TRBJ2-2; D may be TRBD2 (5 bases). CDR3 length equals 14 residues. The V end lost 5 bases, the J end lost 2 bases, and 9 bases lay between the germline ends. The germline V gene encodes CDR1 ENHRY and CDR2 SYGVKD. The CDR3 is CAISSGDNTGELFF. The CDR3 nucleotides read TGTGCCATCAGTTCCGGGGATAACACCGGGGAGCTGTTTTTT.